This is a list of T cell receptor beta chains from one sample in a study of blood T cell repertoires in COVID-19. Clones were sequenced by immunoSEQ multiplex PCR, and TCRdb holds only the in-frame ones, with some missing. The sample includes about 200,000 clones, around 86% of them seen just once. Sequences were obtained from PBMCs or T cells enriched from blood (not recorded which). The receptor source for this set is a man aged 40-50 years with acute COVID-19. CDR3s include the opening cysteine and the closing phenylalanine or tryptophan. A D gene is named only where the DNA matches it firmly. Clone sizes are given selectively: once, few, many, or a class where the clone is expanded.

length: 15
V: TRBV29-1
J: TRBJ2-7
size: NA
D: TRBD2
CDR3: CSIARGTSGPYEQYF
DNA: TGCAGCATCGCGCGAGGGACTAGCGGTCCGTACGAGCAGTACTTC

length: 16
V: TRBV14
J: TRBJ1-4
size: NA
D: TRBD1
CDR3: CASSQIPGQGAGKLFF
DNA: TGTGCCAGCAGCCAAATACCGGGACAGGGGGCAGGAAAACTGTTTTTT

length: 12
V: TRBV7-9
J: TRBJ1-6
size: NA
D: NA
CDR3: CASSIRNSPLHF
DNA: TGTGCCAGCAGCATCCGTAATTCACCCCTCCACTTT

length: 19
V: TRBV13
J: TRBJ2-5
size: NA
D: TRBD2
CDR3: CASSHVGGLAELYQETQYF
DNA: TGTGCCAGCAGCCACGTGGGGGGACTAGCGGAATTGTACCAAGAGACCCAGTACTTC

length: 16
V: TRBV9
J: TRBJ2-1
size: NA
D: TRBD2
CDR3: CASSVGSAGGYNEQFF
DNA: TGTGCCAGCAGCGTAGGTTCGGCGGGAGGGTACAATGAGCAGTTCTTC

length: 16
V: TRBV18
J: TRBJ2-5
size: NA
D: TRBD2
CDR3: CASSPPGGSQGETQYF
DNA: TGTGCCAGCTCACCACCGGGGGGGAGTCAGGGAGAGACCCAGTACTTC

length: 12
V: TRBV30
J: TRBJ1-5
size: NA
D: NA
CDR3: CALGQSNQPQHF
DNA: TGTGCCTTGGGACAAAGCAATCAGCCCCAGCATTTT

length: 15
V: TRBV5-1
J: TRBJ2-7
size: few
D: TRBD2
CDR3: CASSLGLAGEGEQYF
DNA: TGCGCCAGCAGCCTGGGACTAGCGGGAGAGGGCGAGCAGTACTTC

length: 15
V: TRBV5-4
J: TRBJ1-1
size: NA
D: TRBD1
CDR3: CASSPGTGAFTEAFF
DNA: TGTGCCAGCAGCCCGGGGACAGGGGCTTTCACTGAAGCTTTCTTT

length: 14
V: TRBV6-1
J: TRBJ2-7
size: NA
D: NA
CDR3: CASSEVTGRYEQYF
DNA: TGTGCCAGCAGTGAAGTGACGGGTCGCTACGAGCAGTACTTC

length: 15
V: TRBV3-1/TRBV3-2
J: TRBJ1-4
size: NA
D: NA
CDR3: CASSQDLGGARKLFF
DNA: TGTGCCAGCAGCCAAGATCTTGGGGGGGCGCGAAAACTGTTTTTT

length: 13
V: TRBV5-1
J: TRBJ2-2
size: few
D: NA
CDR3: CASQPGYTGELFF
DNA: TGCGCCAGCCAACCGGGGTACACCGGGGAGCTGTTTTTT

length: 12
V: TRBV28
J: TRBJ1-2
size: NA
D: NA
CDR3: CASRGTVYGYTF
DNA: TGTGCCAGCCGGGGGACGGTCTATGGCTACACCTTC

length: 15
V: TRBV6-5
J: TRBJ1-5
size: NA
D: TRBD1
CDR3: CASSYSDRGGQPQHF
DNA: TGTGCCAGCAGTTACTCGGACAGGGGAGGACAGCCCCAGCATTTT

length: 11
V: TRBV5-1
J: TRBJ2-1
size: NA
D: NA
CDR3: CASSAGQFLFF
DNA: TGCGCCAGCAGCGCGGGACAGTTTCTGTTCTTC

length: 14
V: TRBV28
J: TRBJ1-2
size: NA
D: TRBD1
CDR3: CASRRTGELYGYTF
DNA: TGTGCCAGCAGGCGGACAGGGGAACTCTATGGCTACACCTTC

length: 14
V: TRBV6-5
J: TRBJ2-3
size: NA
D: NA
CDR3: CASSSLLSTDTQYF
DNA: TGTGCCAGCAGTTCTTTACTGAGCACAGATACGCAGTATTTT

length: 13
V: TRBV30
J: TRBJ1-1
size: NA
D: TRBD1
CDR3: CAWSHHRGFEAFF
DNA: TGTGCCTGGTCTCATCACAGGGGGTTCGAAGCTTTCTTT

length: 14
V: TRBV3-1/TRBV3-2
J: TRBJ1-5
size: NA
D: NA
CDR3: CASSQRSSNQPQHF
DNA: TGTGCCAGCAGCCAGCGGAGCAGCAATCAGCCCCAGCATTTT

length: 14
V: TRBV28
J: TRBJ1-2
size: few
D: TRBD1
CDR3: CASSLLGQEYGYTF
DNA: TGTGCCAGCAGTTTATTAGGACAGGAGTATGGCTACACCTTC

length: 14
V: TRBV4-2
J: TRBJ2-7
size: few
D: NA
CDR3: CASSQVGVSYEQYF
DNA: TGTGCCAGCAGCCAAGTCGGGGTGTCCTACGAGCAGTACTTC

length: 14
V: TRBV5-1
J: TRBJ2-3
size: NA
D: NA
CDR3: CASSLAGMGDTQYF
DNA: TGCGCCAGCAGCTTGGCAGGGATGGGGGATACGCAGTATTTT

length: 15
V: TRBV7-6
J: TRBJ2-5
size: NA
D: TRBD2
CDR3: CASSLLYGRQETQYF
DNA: TGTGCCAGCAGCTTATTATACGGGAGGCAAGAGACCCAGTACTTC

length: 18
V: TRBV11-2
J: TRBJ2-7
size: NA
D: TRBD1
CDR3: CASSFHLPGQGFWYEQYF
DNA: TGTGCCAGCAGCTTCCACTTGCCGGGACAGGGGTTTTGGTACGAGCAGTACTTC

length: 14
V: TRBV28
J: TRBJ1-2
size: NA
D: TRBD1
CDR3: CASSQPGQGGGYTF
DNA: TGTGCCAGCAGTCAGCCGGGACAGGGGGGAGGCTACACCTTC

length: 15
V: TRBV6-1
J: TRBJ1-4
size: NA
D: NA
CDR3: CASSESVGEGEKLFF
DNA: TGTGCCAGCAGTGAATCCGTAGGGGAGGGTGAAAAACTGTTTTTT

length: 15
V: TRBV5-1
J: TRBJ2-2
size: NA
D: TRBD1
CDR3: CASSRGQGAAGELFF
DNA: TGCGCCAGCAGCCGAGGACAGGGGGCGGCCGGGGAGCTGTTTTTT

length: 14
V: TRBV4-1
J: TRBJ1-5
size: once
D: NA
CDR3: CASSQGPQGQPQHF
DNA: TGCGCCAGCAGCCAAGGTCCCCAGGGTCAGCCCCAGCATTTT

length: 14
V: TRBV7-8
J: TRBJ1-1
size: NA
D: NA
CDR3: CASSLFRISTEAFF
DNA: TGTGCCAGCAGCCTCTTTCGAATTAGCACTGAAGCTTTCTTT

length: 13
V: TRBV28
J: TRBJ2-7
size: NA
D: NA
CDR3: CASQTRDSYEQYF
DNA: TGTGCCAGCCAAACTCGGGACTCCTACGAGCAGTACTTC

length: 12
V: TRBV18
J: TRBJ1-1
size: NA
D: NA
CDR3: CASSRGRSGAFF
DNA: TGTGCCAGCTCACGCGGCCGTAGCGGAGCTTTCTTT

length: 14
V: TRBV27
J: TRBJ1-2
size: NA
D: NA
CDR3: CASSLLRSPHGYTF
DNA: TGTGCCAGCAGTTTATTGCGGTCACCCCATGGCTACACCTTC

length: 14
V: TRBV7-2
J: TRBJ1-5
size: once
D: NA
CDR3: CASSPGGKKGPQHF
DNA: TGTGCCAGCAGCCCGGGGGGGAAGAAAGGGCCCCAGCATTTT

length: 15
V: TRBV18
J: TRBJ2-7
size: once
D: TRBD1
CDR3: CASSPLPTGVYEQYF
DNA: TGTGCCAGCTCACCTCTTCCGACAGGGGTCTACGAGCAGTACTTC

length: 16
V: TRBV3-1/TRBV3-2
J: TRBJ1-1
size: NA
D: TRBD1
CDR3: CASSPRDSHMNTEAFF
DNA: TGTGCCAGCAGCCCCCGGGACAGCCACATGAACACTGAAGCTTTCTTT

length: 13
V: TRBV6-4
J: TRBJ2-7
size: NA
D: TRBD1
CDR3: CASSRTGVDEQYF
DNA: TGTGCCAGCAGCCGGACAGGGGTCGACGAGCAGTACTTC

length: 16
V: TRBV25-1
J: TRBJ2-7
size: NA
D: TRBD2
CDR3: CASSARTSGSSYEQYF
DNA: TGTGCCAGCAGTGCCCGGACTAGCGGGAGCTCCTACGAGCAGTACTTC

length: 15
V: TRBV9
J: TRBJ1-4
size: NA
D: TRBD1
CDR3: CASSVRGQEGEKLFF
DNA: TGTGCCAGCAGCGTCCGAGGACAGGAAGGTGAAAAACTGTTTTTT

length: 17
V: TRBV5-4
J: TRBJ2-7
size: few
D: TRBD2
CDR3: CASSGTSGSEFSYEQYF
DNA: TGTGCCAGCAGCGGGACTAGCGGGAGCGAATTCTCCTACGAGCAGTACTTC

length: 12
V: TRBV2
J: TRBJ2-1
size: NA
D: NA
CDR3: CASSEPGNEQFF
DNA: TGTGCCAGCAGTGAACCAGGCAATGAGCAGTTCTTC

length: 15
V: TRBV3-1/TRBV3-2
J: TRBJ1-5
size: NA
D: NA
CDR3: CASSLSSLGNQPQHF
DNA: TGTGCCAGCAGCTTGAGTTCCCTAGGAAACCAGCCCCAGCATTTT

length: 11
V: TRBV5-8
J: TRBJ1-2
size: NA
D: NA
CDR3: CASSFRGGYTF
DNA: TGTGCCAGCAGCTTCCGGGGAGGCTACACCTTC

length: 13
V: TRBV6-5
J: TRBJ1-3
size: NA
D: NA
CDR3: CASSPRVPDTIYF
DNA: TGTGCCAGCAGTCCTCGGGTTCCGGACACCATATATTTT

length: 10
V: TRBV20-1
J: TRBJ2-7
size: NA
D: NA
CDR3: CSARWEEQYF
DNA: TGCAGTGCTAGGTGGGAGGAGCAGTACTTC

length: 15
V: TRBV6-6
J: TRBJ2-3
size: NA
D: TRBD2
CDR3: CASSLTSGKIDTQYF
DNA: TGTGCCAGCAGCCTCACTAGCGGGAAAATAGATACGCAGTATTTT

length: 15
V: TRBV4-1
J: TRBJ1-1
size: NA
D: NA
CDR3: CASSQVPGGDTEAFF
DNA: TGCGCCAGCAGCCAAGTACCGGGAGGAGACACTGAAGCTTTCTTT

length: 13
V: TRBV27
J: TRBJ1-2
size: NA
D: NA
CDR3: CASKASDNYGYTF
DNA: TGTGCCAGCAAGGCCAGCGATAACTATGGCTACACCTTC

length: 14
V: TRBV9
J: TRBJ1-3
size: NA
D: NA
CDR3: CASSVGSGGNTIYF
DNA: TGTGCCAGCAGCGTAGGGTCAGGTGGAAACACCATATATTTT

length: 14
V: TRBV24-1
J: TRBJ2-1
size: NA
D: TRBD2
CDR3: CATSGAGEINEQFF
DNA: TGTGCCACCAGTGGAGCGGGAGAAATAAATGAGCAGTTCTTC

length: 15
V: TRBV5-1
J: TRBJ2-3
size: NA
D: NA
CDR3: CASRGGGLATDTQYF
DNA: TGCGCCAGCAGGGGAGGTGGGCTAGCCACAGATACGCAGTATTTT

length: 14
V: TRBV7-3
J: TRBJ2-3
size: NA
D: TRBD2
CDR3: CASSLTGGSDTQYF
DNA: TGTGCCAGCAGCTTGACGGGAGGATCAGATACGCAGTATTTT